This T cell receptor beta chain came from a study of T cell changes during pregnancy in multiple sclerosis. The ends lost 6 bases at V and 2 bases at J; junction bases unmatched: 7. CDR1 is MNHEY and CDR2 is SVGAGI in the germline V gene. The CDR3 covers 15 residues. The table came from immunoSEQ multiplex PCR; TCRdb's copy has only in-frame clones and leaves some out. The sample has about 67,000 clones, 92% seen once; the top ten hold roughly 1.7%. The chain uses TRBV6-5 and TRBJ2-5; TRBD2 matches 9 bases. Material: peripheral blood, obtained in the first trimester of pregnancy. The sequence was obtained from a female donor in good health, enrolled as a control in a pregnancy study. The CDR3 DNA follows: TGTGCCAGCAGGGGTAGCGGGAGTGGGCAAGAGACCCAGTACTTC. Translated: CASRGSGSGQETQYF.